A selection of T cell receptor beta chains follows, all from one sample in a study of shared clonotypes between healthy human individuals. Clones were read by immunoSEQ multiplex PCR, and TCRdb kept only the in-frame ones, dropping some. The table has under 650,000 clones, about 95% seen once. Sequenced input: naive CD4+ T cells sorted from blood. All receptors come from a woman aged 25 to 45 in good health. CDR3s include the opening cysteine and the closing phenylalanine or tryptophan. The D gene is left open where the match is weak. Expanded clones get a size class; other rows say once, few or many, or leave the size out.

len	d_gene	abundance	j_gene	v_gene	CDR3aa	CDR3nt
16	.	once	TRBJ2-7	TRBV19	CASSIALLGGVGEQYF	TGTGCCAGTAGTATAGCCCTTTTGGGGGGAGTAGGCGAGCAGTACTTC
14	.	.	TRBJ1-1	TRBV5-4	CASSLVHASAEAFF	TGTGCCAGCAGCTTGGTGCACGCGAGCGCTGAAGCTTTCTTT
11	TRBD1	.	TRBJ2-5	TRBV29-1	CSGQGAETQYF	TGCAGCGGACAGGGGGCCGAGACCCAGTACTTC
16	TRBD2	.	TRBJ2-2	TRBV6-6	CASSWRLAVGTGELFF	TGTGCCAGCAGTTGGCGGCTAGCGGTGGGGACCGGGGAGCTGTTTTTT
13	TRBD1	.	TRBJ1-1	TRBV30	CAWRATGDTEAFF	TGTGCCTGGAGGGCAACAGGGGACACTGAAGCTTTCTTT
12	.	.	TRBJ1-2	TRBV6-5	CASSAWGGGYTF	TGTGCCAGCAGTGCCTGGGGAGGCGGCTACACCTTC
13	TRBD1	.	TRBJ1-1	TRBV7-3	CASSLRDRENAFF	TGTGCCAGCAGCCTCCGGGACAGGGAAAACGCTTTCTTT
14	.	.	TRBJ2-7	TRBV2	CASSSRDFPNEQYF	TGTGCCAGCAGTTCCCGGGACTTCCCCAACGAGCAGTACTTC
13	.	.	TRBJ2-5	TRBV5-4	CASTWTPEETQYF	TGTGCCAGCACCTGGACCCCAGAGGAGACCCAGTACTTC
14	.	.	TRBJ2-2	TRBV5-6	CASSLSGRNGELFF	TGTGCCAGCAGCTTATCTGGCCGGAACGGGGAGCTGTTTTTT
10	.	.	TRBJ2-1	TRBV20-1	CSAHSNEQFF	TGCAGTGCTCACAGCAATGAGCAGTTCTTC
17	TRBD1	.	TRBJ2-6	TRBV28	CASPFGTGQTGANVLTF	TGTGCCAGCCCATTTGGGACAGGGCAAACTGGGGCCAACGTCCTGACTTTC
15	.	.	TRBJ1-1	TRBV7-8	CASSHYRRTNTEAFF	TGTGCCAGCAGCCATTACCGTCGAACGAACACTGAAGCTTTCTTT
13	.	.	TRBJ1-4	TRBV4-1	CASSQVFAEKLFF	TGCGCCAGCAGCCAAGTGTTCGCTGAAAAACTGTTTTTT
15	TRBD2	.	TRBJ2-7	TRBV27	CASSPRGGVPYEQYF	TGTGCCAGCAGTCCCCGGGGGGGAGTTCCCTACGAGCAGTACTTC
16	TRBD1	.	TRBJ2-7	TRBV15	CATSRDEGDSDYEQYF	TGTGCCACCAGCAGAGATGAAGGGGACAGTGACTACGAGCAGTACTTC
13	.	.	TRBJ1-4	TRBV5-6	CASSSEPGEKLFF	TGTGCCAGCAGCTCCGAACCGGGGGAAAAACTGTTTTTT
18	.	.	TRBJ2-3	TRBV11-2	CASSLVGGHYTRTDTQYF	TGTGCCAGCAGCTTAGTGGGGGGACACTATACAAGGACAGATACGCAGTATTTT
13	TRBD1	.	TRBJ2-3	TRBV29-1	CSVLRGHEDTQYF	TGCAGCGTTCTCAGGGGGCATGAAGATACGCAGTATTTT
14	.	once	TRBJ1-1	TRBV28	CASRPEQDSAEAFF	TGTGCCAGCAGACCAGAACAGGATAGCGCTGAAGCTTTCTTT
13	.	.	TRBJ2-1	TRBV7-2	CASSFFGRDEQFF	TGTGCCAGCAGCTTCTTTGGTAGGGATGAGCAGTTCTTC
14	.	.	TRBJ2-4	TRBV19	CASSPGLAKNIQYF	TGTGCCAGTAGTCCGGGGCTAGCCAAAAACATTCAGTACTTC
22	TRBD2	.	TRBJ2-3	TRBV13	CASSRSPKLKNSSGEAQPTQYF	TGTGCCAGCAGCCGGAGCCCCAAACTTAAAAATTCTAGCGGGGAAGCACAGCCAACGCAGTATTTT
15	.	.	TRBJ1-1	TRBV27	CASSLVGPGNTEAFF	TGTGCCAGCAGTTTGGTAGGACCCGGGAACACTGAAGCTTTCTTT
16	.	.	TRBJ2-5	TRBV6-6	CASSYSRSSYQETQYF	TGTGCCAGCAGTTACTCGCGGAGTTCGTACCAAGAGACCCAGTACTTC
15	TRBD1	.	TRBJ2-2	TRBV30	CAWTYLQGVTGELFF	TGTGCCTGGACGTATCTGCAGGGGGTCACCGGGGAGCTGTTTTTT
13	.	.	TRBJ1-1	TRBV2	CASSRTQNTEAFF	TGTGCCAGCAGTAGGACGCAAAACACTGAAGCTTTCTTT